What follows is one T cell receptor (beta chain) and its context. This sample is part of a study of T cell changes during pregnancy in multiple sclerosis. Assay used: immunoSEQ multiplex PCR; TCRdb lists only in-frame clones, some missing. The sample yields roughly 90,000 clones, 85% to 95% seen once. The sequence derives from a female donor with multiple sclerosis, enrolled in a pregnancy study. Sequenced here: peripheral blood, sampled before pregnancy.

CDR3 in amino acids: CASNPRGGSSLEQYF. DNA of the CDR3: TGTGCCAGCAACCCTCGGGGGGGGTCCTCACTCGAGCAGTACTTC. This chain uses TRBV27 with TRBJ2-7, with 8 bases that match TRBD2. The CDR3 covers 15 residues. The trim removed 7 bases at V and 6 bases at J, leaving 14 bases unmatched. Per germline, CDR1 MNHEY and CDR2 SMNVEV (reference sequence).